One T cell receptor beta chain is described in this entry. The junction departs from germline at one end; a sequencing error may be responsible. The CDR3 runs 14 residues. Germline V lookup: CDR1 MGHRA, CDR2 YSYEKL. The data are from a study of sequential checkpoint blockade in melanoma. Treatment described: randomized to nivolumab then ipilimumab (arm A) or the reverse (arm B). DNA-damaging chemotherapy had not been given to any patient beforehand. PBMC sorting kept live CD3+CD8+ cells without CD19 or CD56. Sequencing was performed with immunoSEQ multiplex PCR; in TCRdb, only in-frame clones are kept and a portion is missing. There are around 12,000 clones in the sample; around 67% occur only once, and about 23% lies in the top ten.

This sequence joins TRBV4-1 and TRBJ2-7; 9 bases fit TRBD2. This receptor was identified in a human donor with melanoma. Sequences were derived from CD8+ T cells sorted from blood (inferred from file names), sampled from a patient given nivolumab and ipilimumab in sequence. For the CDR3, the DNA is TGTGCCAGCAGCCCCGCGGGGGGGGACTACGAGCAGTACTTC. Its protein product is CASSPAGGDYEQYF.